The clone carrying this TCR beta chain was recorded once. This sample is part of a study of technical replicates of blood from several donors. The protocol was immunoSEQ multiplex PCR, while the TCRdb copy is restricted to in-frame clones and leaves out a portion. The top ten clones hold roughly 0.22% of a sample with about 100,000 clones, 90% to 96% of them seen once. Germline CDR1 LGHNA, CDR2 YNFKEQ. Trimming at V came to 0 bases and at J to 4 bases, leaving 6 bases not matched to a gene. CDR3 length: 16 amino acids. The sample taken for sequencing was T cells isolated from PBMCs. This clonotype originated in a human donor in good health. The chain employs TRBV4-2 and TRBJ2-5, with 9 bases fitting TRBD2. Written as DNA, the CDR3 is TGTGCCAGCAGCCAAGACCCTAGCGGGACCGGAGAGACCCAGTACTTC. This codes for CASSQDPSGTGETQYF.